This is a list of T cell receptor beta chains from one sample in a study of T cells expressing NK-cell markers. TCRdb reanalyzed the 5' RACE reads, giving one entry per CDR3 protein sequence and no DNA. The sample data list about 460,000 distinct CDR3 sequences. Sample: blood T cells: a sorted CD56 or NKG2C T cell subset, CD4+ or CD8+ T cells, or bulk PBMC T cells (not recorded which). Every receptor here comes from a woman aged 45-60 years in good health. CDR3s include the opening cysteine and the closing phenylalanine or tryptophan. Each record gives: J gene, V gene, CDR3 protein.

j_call: TRBJ2-5
v_call: TRBV11-2
cdr3_aa: CASSSGTRGTQYF

j_call: TRBJ2-1
v_call: TRBV20-1
cdr3_aa: CSAPTSGRWNEQFF

j_call: TRBJ1-2
v_call: TRBV20-1
cdr3_aa: CSARDRSVEAYGYTF

j_call: TRBJ2-7
v_call: TRBV7-8
cdr3_aa: CASSSGQTYEQYF

j_call: TRBJ2-2
v_call: TRBV7-9
cdr3_aa: CASSSVGGELFF

j_call: TRBJ2-1
v_call: TRBV3-1
cdr3_aa: CASRRTSGVNEQFF

j_call: TRBJ2-1
v_call: TRBV5-1
cdr3_aa: CASSLAGGRYNEQFF

j_call: TRBJ2-3
v_call: TRBV6-2/TRBV6-3
cdr3_aa: CASSLPRASGERGTDAQYF

j_call: TRBJ2-1
v_call: TRBV11-2
cdr3_aa: CASKPGRARNEQFF

j_call: TRBJ2-4
v_call: TRBV25-1
cdr3_aa: CASSELGEEGEYIQYF

j_call: TRBJ1-5
v_call: TRBV20-1
cdr3_aa: CSARDPQVDQPQHF

j_call: TRBJ1-2
v_call: TRBV12-3/TRBV12-4
cdr3_aa: CASSFPPIGGYTF

j_call: TRBJ1-1
v_call: TRBV5-1
cdr3_aa: CASSQGLNTEAFF

j_call: TRBJ2-5
v_call: TRBV27
cdr3_aa: CASSIKVTAETQYF

j_call: TRBJ2-1
v_call: TRBV7-9
cdr3_aa: CASSPYEGAANEQFF

j_call: TRBJ1-5
v_call: TRBV9
cdr3_aa: CAATSFRDRANQPQHF

j_call: TRBJ1-1
v_call: TRBV6-1
cdr3_aa: CASQWTVMNTEAFF

j_call: TRBJ1-1
v_call: TRBV29-1
cdr3_aa: CSVAGGQGAREITEAFF

j_call: TRBJ1-1
v_call: TRBV10-3
cdr3_aa: CAISAGGGTEAFF

j_call: TRBJ1-5
v_call: TRBV20-1
cdr3_aa: CSATREGYGNQPQHF

j_call: TRBJ2-3
v_call: TRBV6-6
cdr3_aa: CASALQGRDTQYF

j_call: TRBJ2-5
v_call: TRBV2
cdr3_aa: CASSQTGTRGETQYF

j_call: TRBJ2-5
v_call: TRBV10-3
cdr3_aa: CAISESPGVGETQYF

j_call: TRBJ2-1
v_call: TRBV4-1
cdr3_aa: CASSQGGERYNEQFF

j_call: TRBJ1-6
v_call: TRBV11-3
cdr3_aa: CASSVWTGRDNSPLHF

j_call: TRBJ2-6
v_call: TRBV6-2/TRBV6-3
cdr3_aa: CASTGADSGANVLTF

j_call: TRBJ2-5
v_call: TRBV20-1
cdr3_aa: CSAMIAGVQETQYF

j_call: TRBJ2-5
v_call: TRBV12-3/TRBV12-4
cdr3_aa: CASRPHGRTSGKTQYF

j_call: TRBJ1-1
v_call: TRBV6-1
cdr3_aa: CASTRQAGSTEAFF

j_call: TRBJ2-3
v_call: TRBV5-1
cdr3_aa: CASSMTGDTQYF

j_call: TRBJ2-3
v_call: TRBV5-1
cdr3_aa: CASNPLGGRTDTQYF

j_call: TRBJ1-1
v_call: TRBV14
cdr3_aa: CASSQESRANEAFF

j_call: TRBJ2-1
v_call: TRBV4-1
cdr3_aa: CASSPSRDFSHNEQFF

j_call: TRBJ1-1
v_call: TRBV5-5
cdr3_aa: CASSLVAGGNTEAFF

j_call: TRBJ1-3
v_call: TRBV25-1
cdr3_aa: CASARTGAGNTIYF

j_call: TRBJ2-2
v_call: TRBV30
cdr3_aa: CAWIGVVELFF

j_call: TRBJ2-2
v_call: TRBV6-6
cdr3_aa: CASRTPSQSGELFF

j_call: TRBJ2-4
v_call: TRBV9
cdr3_aa: CASSVSEGKNIQYF

j_call: TRBJ2-2
v_call: TRBV2
cdr3_aa: CASGGLAGPGELFF

j_call: TRBJ2-1
v_call: TRBV7-3
cdr3_aa: CASSFAASNYNEQFF

j_call: TRBJ1-5
v_call: TRBV12-3/TRBV12-4
cdr3_aa: CASTLGGTRQPQHF

j_call: TRBJ2-1
v_call: TRBV5-1
cdr3_aa: CASSFLLAGGYNEQFF

j_call: TRBJ2-3
v_call: TRBV29-1
cdr3_aa: CSADWVSRDTQYF

j_call: TRBJ2-5
v_call: TRBV30
cdr3_aa: CAWSVSGAIQETQYF

j_call: TRBJ1-1
v_call: TRBV29-1
cdr3_aa: CSVLAAGFEAFF

j_call: TRBJ2-5
v_call: TRBV7-9
cdr3_aa: CASSLLSYQETQYF

j_call: TRBJ2-4
v_call: TRBV29-1
cdr3_aa: CSVGERRLAKNIQYF

j_call: TRBJ2-1
v_call: TRBV24-1
cdr3_aa: CATSDTLSFYNEQFF

j_call: TRBJ2-3
v_call: TRBV3-1
cdr3_aa: CASSQDRGSTDTQYF

j_call: TRBJ2-2
v_call: TRBV7-8
cdr3_aa: CASSLAVASGVNTGELFF

j_call: TRBJ2-3
v_call: TRBV20-1
cdr3_aa: CSARNSGSPQDTQYF